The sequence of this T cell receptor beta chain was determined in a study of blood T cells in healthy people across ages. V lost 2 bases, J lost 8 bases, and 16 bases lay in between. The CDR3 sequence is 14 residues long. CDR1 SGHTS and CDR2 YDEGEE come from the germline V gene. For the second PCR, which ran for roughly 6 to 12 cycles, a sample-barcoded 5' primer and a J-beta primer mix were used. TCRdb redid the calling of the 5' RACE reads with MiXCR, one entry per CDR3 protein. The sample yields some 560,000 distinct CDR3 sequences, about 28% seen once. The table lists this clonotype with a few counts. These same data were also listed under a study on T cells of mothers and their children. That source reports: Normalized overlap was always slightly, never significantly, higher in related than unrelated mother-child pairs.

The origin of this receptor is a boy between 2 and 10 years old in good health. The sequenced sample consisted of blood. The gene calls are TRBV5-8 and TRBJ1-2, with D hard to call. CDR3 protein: CASSFLDFGSGYTF. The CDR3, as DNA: TGTGCCAGCAGCTTTCTCGATTTTGGGTCCGGCTACACCTTC.